This T cell receptor (beta chain) was sequenced for a study of response to subunit inactivated influenza vaccine. Study-wide points: With each seasonal influenza vaccination, the authors suggested, few new T cells are recruited.

With respect to this clonotype: Its matching antigen is unknown.

TCRdb called the RT-PCR reads again in MiXCR, with one record for every CDR3 protein. The profile shows 650,000 to 850,000 distinct CDR3 sequences, roughly 13% of them singletons. This material consisted of PBMCs from blood, taken 14 days before vaccination. The sequence derives from a man aged 45-60 years who received an inactivated influenza vaccine.

CDR3 coding DNA: TGCGCCAGCAACCCGCCGGGACTAGCGAACGAGCAGTACTTC. This encodes CASNPPGLANEQYF. The genes are TRBV5-1 and TRBJ2-7; 10 bases are a match to TRBD2. The CDR3 sequence is 14 residues long. Germline V gives CDR1 SGHRS, CDR2 YFSETQ. V dropped 6 bases and J dropped 5; count of bases not matched to a gene: 8.